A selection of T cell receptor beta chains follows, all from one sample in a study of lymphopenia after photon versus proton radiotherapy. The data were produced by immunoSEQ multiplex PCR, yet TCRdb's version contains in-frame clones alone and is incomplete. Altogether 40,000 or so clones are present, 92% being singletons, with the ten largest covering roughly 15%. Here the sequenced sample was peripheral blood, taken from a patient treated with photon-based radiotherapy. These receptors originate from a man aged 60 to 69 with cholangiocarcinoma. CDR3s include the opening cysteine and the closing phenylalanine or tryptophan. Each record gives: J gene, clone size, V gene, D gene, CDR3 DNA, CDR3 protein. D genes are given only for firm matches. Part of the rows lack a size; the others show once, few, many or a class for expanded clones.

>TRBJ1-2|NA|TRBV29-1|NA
TGCAGCGTATCTAAAGGGGGTCAGAATGGCTACACCTTC
CSVSKGGQNGYTF
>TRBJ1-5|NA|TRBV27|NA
TGTGCCAGCAGTTTCGGGGGAGTTGAGCCCCAGCATTTT
CASSFGGVEPQHF
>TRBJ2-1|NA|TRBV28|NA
TGTGCCAGCAGTAGCACCGGGAGTAATCCGTTCTTC
CASSSTGSNPFF
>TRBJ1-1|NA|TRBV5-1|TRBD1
TGCGCCAGCAGCCCGGGACAGGGGCGGACTGAAGCTTTCTTT
CASSPGQGRTEAFF
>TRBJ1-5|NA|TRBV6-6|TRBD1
TGTGCCAGCTGGGACAGGTCGACCAATCAGCCCCAGCATTTT
CASWDRSTNQPQHF
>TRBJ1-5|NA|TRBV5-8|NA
TGTGCCAGCAGCAATCCGTGGTATAGCAATCAGCCCCAGCATTTT
CASSNPWYSNQPQHF
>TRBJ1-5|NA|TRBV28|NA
TGTGCCAGCAGTTTCGTCAGAGGAGGCAATCAGCCCCAGCATTTT
CASSFVRGGNQPQHF
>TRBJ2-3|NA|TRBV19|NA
TGTGCCAGTAGTATTCAAGTTACGGCCTCAGATACGCAGTATTTT
CASSIQVTASDTQYF
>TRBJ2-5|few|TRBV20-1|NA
TGCAGTAGTACAAGGCAAGAGACCCAGTACTTC
CSSTRQETQYF
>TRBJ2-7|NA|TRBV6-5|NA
TGTGCCAGCAGGAGGGACGGAACCTACGAGCAGTACTTC
CASRRDGTYEQYF
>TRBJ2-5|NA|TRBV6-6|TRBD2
TGTGCCAGCAGTTATGGACCCAGGACTAGCGAGAAATTCGAATACTTC
CASSYGPRTSEKFEYF
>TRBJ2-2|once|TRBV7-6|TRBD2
TGTGCCAGCAGCTTATCCCCTAGCGGGAAAAACACCGGGGAGCTGTTTTTT
CASSLSPSGKNTGELFF
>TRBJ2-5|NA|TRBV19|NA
TGTGCCAGTAGTATAGACCGAGGACAAGAGACCCAGTACTTC
CASSIDRGQETQYF
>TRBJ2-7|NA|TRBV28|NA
TGTGCCAGCAGTGCATGGAAGGGCTACGAGCAGTACTTC
CASSAWKGYEQYF
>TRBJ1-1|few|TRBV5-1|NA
TGCGCCAGCAGCCCGGGGACTGGTGAGGGGACTGAAGCTTTCTTT
CASSPGTGEGTEAFF
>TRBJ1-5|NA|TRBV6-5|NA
TGTGCCAGCAGATCGGACGGGGCTCAGCCCCAGCATTTT
CASRSDGAQPQHF
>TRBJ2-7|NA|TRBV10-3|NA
TGTGCCTCAAACCCGGGACTTCTCTCCTACGAGCAGTACTTC
CASNPGLLSYEQYF
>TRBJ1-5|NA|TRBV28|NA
TGTGCCAGCAGTTCCTCAGGGGCCCCCGATCAGCCCCAGCATTTT
CASSSSGAPDQPQHF
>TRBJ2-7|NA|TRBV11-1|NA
TGTGCCAGCAGCCCCTTTGGCACCGAGCAGTACTTC
CASSPFGTEQYF
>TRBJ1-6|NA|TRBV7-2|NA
TGTGCCAGCAGCTTAACAACGCAGAAGGACTCACCCCTCCACTTT
CASSLTTQKDSPLHF
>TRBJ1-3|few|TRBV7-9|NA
TGTGCCAGCAGCTTAGGCCTATTGGCGGACACCATATATTTT
CASSLGLLADTIYF
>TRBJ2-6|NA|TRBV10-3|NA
TGTGCCATCAGTGAGTTCCCAGGGGCCGGGGCCAACGTCCTGACTTTC
CAISEFPGAGANVLTF
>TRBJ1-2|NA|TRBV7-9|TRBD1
TGTGCCAGCAGCGGTCGGGACAGGGGCAACTATGGCTACACCTTC
CASSGRDRGNYGYTF
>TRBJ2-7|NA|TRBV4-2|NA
TGTGCCAGCAGCCTCTGGGCCGGAGGGACAAGCCCTTACGAGCAGTACTTC
CASSLWAGGTSPYEQYF
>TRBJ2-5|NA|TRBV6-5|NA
TGTGCCAGCAGCCCGGGACGGACCCAAGAGACCCAGTACTTC
CASSPGRTQETQYF
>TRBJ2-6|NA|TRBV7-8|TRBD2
TGTGCCAGCAGCTTTTATGATTGGACTAGCGGGATTCGGGCCAACGTCCTGACTTTC
CASSFYDWTSGIRANVLTF
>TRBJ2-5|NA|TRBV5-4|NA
TGTGCCAGCAGCTCAACAGCCATCCAAGAGACCCAGTACTTC
CASSSTAIQETQYF
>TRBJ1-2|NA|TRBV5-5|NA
TGTGCCAGCAGCTTGCCAGGGGAGGACGGCTACACCTTC
CASSLPGEDGYTF
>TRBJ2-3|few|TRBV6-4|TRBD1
TGTGCCAGCAGAACCGGGACAGGGCCCACAGATACGCAGTATTTT
CASRTGTGPTDTQYF
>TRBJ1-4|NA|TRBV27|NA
TGTGCCAGCAGTTTAAGGCGTAATGAAAAACTGTTTTTT
CASSLRRNEKLFF
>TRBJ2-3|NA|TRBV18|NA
TGTGCCAGCTCACCTATATCTAGCACAGATACGCAGTATTTT
CASSPISSTDTQYF
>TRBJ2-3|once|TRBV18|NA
TGTGCCAGCTCACCACCGAAAAACAGACCGGCCACAGATACGCAGTATTTT
CASSPPKNRPATDTQYF
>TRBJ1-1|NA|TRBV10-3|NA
TGTGCCATCAGCTTAACAGAGAACACTGAAGCTTTCTTT
CAISLTENTEAFF
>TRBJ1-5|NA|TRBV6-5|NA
TGTGCCAGCAGTCCGGACGGGAGGTCCAATCAGCCCCAGCATTTT
CASSPDGRSNQPQHF
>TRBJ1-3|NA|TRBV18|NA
TGTGCCAGCTCACCCTATTCCGGGAACTCTGGAAACACCATATATTTT
CASSPYSGNSGNTIYF
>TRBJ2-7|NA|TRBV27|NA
TGTGCCAGCAGTTACCGGGACGGTCGCTACGAGCAGTACTTC
CASSYRDGRYEQYF
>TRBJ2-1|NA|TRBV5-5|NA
TGTGCCAGCAGCCCCCTTGGAGGGGGTGCCGATGAGCAGTTCTTC
CASSPLGGGADEQFF
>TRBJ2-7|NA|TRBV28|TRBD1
TGTGCCAGCAGTTCCGGGACAGGGGACTTCTACGAGCAGTACTTC
CASSSGTGDFYEQYF
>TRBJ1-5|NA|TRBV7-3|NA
TGTGCCAGCAGCTTTCGGCGACGCTCTTGGTTGGGCCGGGACACCCTAAATCAGCCCCAGCATTTT
CASSFRRRSWLGRDTLNQPQHF
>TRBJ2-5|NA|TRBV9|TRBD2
TGTGCCAGCAGCGTAGTCCCAGCGGGAGATTCGCAAGAGACCCAGTACTTC
CASSVVPAGDSQETQYF
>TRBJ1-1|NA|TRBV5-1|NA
TGCGCCAGCTCCCTGGGAGGGACGGTGAACACTGAAGCTTTCTTT
CASSLGGTVNTEAFF
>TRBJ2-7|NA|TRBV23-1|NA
TGCGCCAGCAGTCTCCGCCGGGACACCCTCGAGCAGTACTTC
CASSLRRDTLEQYF
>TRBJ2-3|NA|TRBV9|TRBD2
TGTGCCAGCAGCGTAGCTTTGAAGGGGACTGGGCGGGAGGAGTTAAGCACAGATACGCAGTATTTT
CASSVALKGTGREELSTDTQYF
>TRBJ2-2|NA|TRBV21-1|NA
TGTGCCAGCAGCAATTTGGCCAGGGGACAGGAGAACACCGGGGAGCTGTTTTTT
CASSNLARGQENTGELFF
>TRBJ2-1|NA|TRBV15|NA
TGTGCCACCAGCATTCTGGGGGGAGTCTTCCTCCATGAGCAGTTCTTC
CATSILGGVFLHEQFF
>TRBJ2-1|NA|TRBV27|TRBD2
TGTGCCAGCAGTTTCCTAGCGGGAGGATCCAATGAGCAGTTCTTC
CASSFLAGGSNEQFF
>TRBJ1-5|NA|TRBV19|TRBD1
TGTGCCAGTAGTACCGGACAGGTAGGAGAGCCCCAGCATTTT
CASSTGQVGEPQHF
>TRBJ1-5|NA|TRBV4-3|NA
TGCGCCAGCAGCCAAGGGGACCGAACTAGCAATCAGCCCCAGCATTTT
CASSQGDRTSNQPQHF
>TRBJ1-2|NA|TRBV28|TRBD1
TGTGCCAGCAGGGATACAGGGGTTGATGGCTACACCTTC
CASRDTGVDGYTF
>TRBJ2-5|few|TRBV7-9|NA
TGTGCCAGCAGCCCAAGAGGCCCCCTGTACCAAGAGACCCAGTACTTC
CASSPRGPLYQETQYF
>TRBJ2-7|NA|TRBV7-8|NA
TGTGCCAGCAGCTTTGATCTTAACCGGGACACTAACTACGAGCAGTACTTC
CASSFDLNRDTNYEQYF
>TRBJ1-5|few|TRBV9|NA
TGTGCCAGCAGCGATGTTTCAGGTAGCAATCAGCCCCAGCATTTT
CASSDVSGSNQPQHF
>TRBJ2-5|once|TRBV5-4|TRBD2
TGTGCCAGCAGCTCTCGGACTAGCGGGAGTAGAGAGCAGTACTTC
CASSSRTSGSREQYF
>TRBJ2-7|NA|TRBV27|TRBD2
TGTGCCAGCGGGTCAGGGGCTAGCGGGGGGGAACAGTACGAGCAGTACTTC
CASGSGASGGEQYEQYF
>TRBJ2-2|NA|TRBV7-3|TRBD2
TGTGCCAGCAGCTTAAGCGGGGGTAACTCGAACACCGGGGAGCTGTTTTTT
CASSLSGGNSNTGELFF
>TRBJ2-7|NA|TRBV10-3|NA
TGTGCCATCAGTGAGTCGCTATTTGGAACGGGACCCCGTCCCGAGCAGTACTTC
CAISESLFGTGPRPEQYF
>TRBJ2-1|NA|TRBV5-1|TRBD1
TGCGCCAGCTCCCCGGGACAGGGAGCACATGAGCAGTTCTTC
CASSPGQGAHEQFF
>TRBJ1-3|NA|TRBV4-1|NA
TGCGCCAGCAGCCCCACAGATACCTCTGGAAACACCATATATTTT
CASSPTDTSGNTIYF
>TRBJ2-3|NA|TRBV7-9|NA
TGTGCCAGCAGCTTCCGGGACTCAGATACGCAGTATTTT
CASSFRDSDTQYF
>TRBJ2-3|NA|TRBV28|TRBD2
TGTGCCAGCACAGGGAGACTAGCGGATTTCACAGATACGCAGTATTTT
CASTGRLADFTDTQYF